This T cell receptor beta chain emerged from a study of a mutant IDH1 vaccine in newly diagnosed glioma (TCRdb year 2021). At the level of the whole study: Of the roughly 30 treated patients, around 62% were male and 37.5% were female, and the mean age was 40.4 years. Before enrollment, patients had received standard therapy of radiotherapy alone, temozolomide alone, or radiochemotherapy with temozolomide; most received the combination. Peripheral blood was collected at six visits: V03 (baseline), V05, V07, V10, V12 and V13. For exploratory analyses, longitudinal TCRB deep sequencing was carried out in about 26 treated patients wherever samples were available. Results the study describes overall, beyond this receptor: Pseudoprogression appeared unrelated to alterations in the top peripheral T cell clonotypes detected by TCRB sequencing. Selection of PBMC samples for TCRB deep sequencing was based on availability. Immune responses induced by the vaccine were seen in more than 85% of patients across multiple MHC alleles. According to the authors, sample limitations meant that analyses of patient blood samples could not be reproduced.

In the paper's terms, the time point label means: baseline, week 1 (first vaccination visit). The sample's treatment or condition label, in plain terms: pre-vaccination baseline after standard-of-care therapy. Donors had newly diagnosed WHO grade 3 or 4 IDH1-mutant astrocytomas with loss of nuclear ATRX. The samples were drawn from NOA16, a multicentre, single-arm, open-label phase I trial in Germany that tested a mutant IDH1 peptide vaccine in humans for the first time. Blood drawn at visit V03 was used as the baseline sample for immunogenicity testing. Genomic DNA for TCRB sequencing was extracted from EDTA blood using the DNeasy Blood and Tissue Kit. CDR1 is given as GTSNPN and CDR2 as SVGIG, both from the germline V gene (reference sequence). Between the V and J ends, shortened by 1 base and 0 bases respectively, the junction contains 7 bases. Including cysteine and phenylalanine, the CDR3 has 14 amino acids. Only the CDR3 portion is preserved as DNA: 42 bases, with reading frame beginning at the first base.

The library was obtained by the immunoSEQ multiplex PCR assay. Rearranged TCR beta chain sequences were amplified using the hsTCRB Kit according to the manufacturer's protocol. An Illumina MiSeq was used to sequence the TCRB libraries. In the source study's methods: Demultiplexing, trimming and gene mapping were performed with the kit vendor's proprietary platform. TCRdb took over this immuneACCESS table, retaining in-frame rearrangements with V and J assigned. Such tables are incomplete; in checked studies, under half of the missing clones stem from an unresolved V gene, and the remainder is unexplained. That table gives V, J and clone size, and the DNA gave D and trimming. The sample data list 35,000 to 40,000 clones, and just under 80% of these were observed just once. The ten top clones hold less than 9.5% of the sample. As concerns this clone: It has no known antigen specificity. The sample holds no much larger clone one base away, and base qualities are not on file.

Here the chain combines TRBV30 and TRBJ1-5; the D gene identity is not certain. The receptor's source is a middle-aged man with glioma. Some clones in this sample may be carry-over from other donors' samples. Specimen: PBMCs, collected from a glioma patient treated with radiotherapy, temozolomide or both. The sequence in DNA is TGTGCCTGGAGTGGGACTGATAGCAATCAGCCCCAGCATTTT. Translated, it reads CAWSGTDSNQPQHF.